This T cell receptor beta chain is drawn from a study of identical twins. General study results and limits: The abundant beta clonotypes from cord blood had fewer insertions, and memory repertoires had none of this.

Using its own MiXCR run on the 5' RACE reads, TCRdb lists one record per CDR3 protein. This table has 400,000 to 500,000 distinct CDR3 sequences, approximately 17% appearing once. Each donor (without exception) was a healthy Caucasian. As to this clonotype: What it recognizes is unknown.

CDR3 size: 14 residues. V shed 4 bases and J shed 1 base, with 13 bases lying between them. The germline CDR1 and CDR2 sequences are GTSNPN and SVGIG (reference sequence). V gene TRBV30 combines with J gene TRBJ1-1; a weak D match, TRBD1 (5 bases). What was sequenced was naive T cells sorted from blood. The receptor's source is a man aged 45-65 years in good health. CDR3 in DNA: TGTGCCTGGACAACCGAGACAGCGAACACTGAAGCTTTCTTT. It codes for CAWTTETANTEAFF.